The present entry profiles one T cell receptor beta chain with its context. The antigen is unknown. The entry originates in a study of cytomegalovirus exposure and HLA in healthy donors. Study findings and constraints: For cytomegalovirus status, the classifier reportedly gave diagnoses with high specificity and sensitivity. Investigators reported more than 150 TCR beta chains as tied to cytomegalovirus.

The CDR3 runs to 14 residues. TCRdb's copy holds only in-frame clones and misses some; the assay was immunoSEQ multiplex PCR. The sample includes some 150,000 clones, 86% of them seen just once. V is TRBV21-1 and J is TRBJ2-3; whether TRBD2, the table's D call, matches the DNA was not checked. TRBV21-1 is reported as a pseudogene. This sequence was found in a man younger than 30 in good health and CMV-seropositive. The specimen was PBMCs. The CDR3: CARTGGDRTDTQYF. The CDR3 DNA reads TGTGCCAGGACCGGGGGGGATCGCACAGATACGCAGTATTTT.